Listed here are 10 T cell receptor beta chains from one sample, sequenced in a study of shared clonotypes between healthy human individuals. TCRdb keeps only in-frame clones here, not all; method: immunoSEQ multiplex PCR. The table has some 630,000 clones, roughly 96% seen once. The naive CD8 subset, CD45RO-negative cells positively selected for CCR7, excluded terminally differentiated effector memory CD45RA+ cells. The sequencing sample was made of naive CD8+ T cells sorted from blood. The receptors stem from a woman in her thirties in good health.

The CDR3 sequence: CASSPDVYEQYF. CDR3 DNA sequence: TGTGCCAGCTCCCCGGATGTTTACGAGCAGTACTTC. This sequence joins TRBV18 and TRBJ2-7; D gene uncertain. The length of the CDR3 is 12 residues. CDR1 and CDR2 from the germline V gene are KGHSH and LQKENI. Trimming removed 6 bases from V and 4 bases from J, with 10 bases in between.

With respect to this clone: Additional DNA sequences in this sample encode the identical CDR3. This chain uses TRBV6-5 with TRBJ2-7; no clear D gene. This CDR3 is 13 amino acids long. The V end was cut by 0 bases, the J end by 2 bases, with 5 bases between. The V gene's germline CDR1 is MNHEY and CDR2 SVGAGI. The DNA for the CDR3 is TGTGCCAGCAGTTACTCTCCTCCCTACGAGCAGTACTTC. Amino acids: CASSYSPPYEQYF.

This chain uses TRBV2 with TRBJ2-1; 7 nucleotides match TRBD2. CDR3 length: 16 amino acids. J gave up 4 bases and V 0 bases, and 6 bases lay outside the gene matches. Germline V gene sequence: CDR1 SNHLY, CDR2 FYNNEI. The CDR3 DNA reads as TGTGCCAGCAGTGAAGCACGGGAGGTGGGTTACAATGAGCAGTTCTTC. Translation gives CASSEAREVGYNEQFF.

This chain connects TRBV5-6 to TRBJ2-1; 7 nucleotides align to TRBD2. The CDR3 totals 13 residues. Per germline, CDR1 SGHDT and CDR2 YYEEEE. V shed 3 bases, J shed 5 bases, and the junction held 2 bases outside the gene matches. The CDR3 reads CASSSGLNNEQFF. DNA for the CDR3: TGTGCCAGCAGCTCGGGACTAAACAATGAGCAGTTCTTC. The entire variable domain, with the rest obtained from reference TRBV5-6 and TRBJ2-1, is as follows: DAGVTQSPTHLIKTRGQQVTLRCSPKSGHDTVSWYQQALGQGPQFIFQYYEEEERQRGNFPDRFSGHQFPNYSSELNVNALLLGDSALYLCASSSGLNNEQFFGPGTRLTVL.

The chain has TRBV9 and TRBJ1-4; tentatively, D is TRBD1 (6 bases). CDR3 size: 17 residues. Germline V gene lookup returns CDR1 SGDLS and CDR2 YYNGEE. The ends were cut back, 0 bases at V and 8 bases at J, with 20 bases in the middle. The CDR3 here is CASSVEGGDPASEKLFF. The DNA for the CDR3 is TGTGCCAGCAGCGTAGAGGGGGGAGACCCGGCATCCGAAAAACTGTTTTTT.

The chain employs TRBV4-2 and TRBJ2-1; 7 bases align to TRBD1. The CDR3 runs to 14 residues. Germline CDR1 and CDR2: LGHNA and YNFKEQ. V lost 0 bases to trimming and J lost 7 bases; unmatched junction nucleotides: 3. CDR3 protein: CASSQDSRGNEQFF. For the CDR3, the DNA is TGTGCCAGCAGCCAAGATTCCAGGGGGAATGAGCAGTTCTTC.

The V and J genes are TRBV27 and TRBJ2-3; TRBD2 matches at 10 bases. Germline assignment: CDR1 MNHEY and CDR2 SMNVEV (reference sequence). CDR3 length equals 15 residues. J gave up 6 bases and V 4 bases, and 7 bases lay outside the gene matches. The CDR3 sequence is CASSSLAGWMDTQYF. Written as DNA, the CDR3 is TGTGCCAGCAGTTCACTAGCGGGGTGGATGGATACGCAGTATTTT.

V and J are TRBV27 and TRBJ1-4; the D gene is possibly TRBD1 (5 bases). Germline lookup yields CDR1 MNHEY and CDR2 SMNVEV (reference sequence). Deletions cut 8 bases from V and 8 bases from J, with 18 bases between. The CDR3 runs to 14 residues. CDR3 in amino acids: CASRQPGGWEKLFF. The CDR3 nucleotides read TGTGCCAGCCGACAGCCCGGAGGGTGGGAAAAACTGTTTTTT.

The chain carries TRBV5-6 and TRBJ1-2; D is uncertain. Between the trimmed V and J ends, which lost 4 bases and 1 base, there was a span of 8 bases. CDR1 is SGHDT and CDR2 is YYEEEE in the germline V gene. CDR3 size: 13 residues. For the CDR3, the DNA is TGTGCCAGCAGCCGTCCCTATAACTATGGCTACACCTTC. It is translated as CASSRPYNYGYTF.

The chain is built from TRBV6-5 and TRBJ1-2; D remains ambiguous. CDR1 is MNHEY, CDR2 SVGAGI, per germline. The CDR3 length is 13 residues. Trimming cost V 4 bases and J 2 bases, with 8 bases left between them. The CDR3 sequence: CASSSHRNYGYTF. The CDR3, as DNA: TGTGCCAGCAGTTCACATCGGAACTATGGCTACACCTTC.